These 4 T cell receptor beta chains originate from one sample sequenced in a study of tissue T cells after allogeneic stem cell transplantation. Only in-frame clones appear in the TCRdb table, and some are missing; sequencing was by immunoSEQ multiplex PCR. The table records around 2,700 clones, less than 50% of them present only once. Stated time point: mouse harvest day 14 after allogeneic transplant. The graft held 10^6 splenic CD5+ T cells and 10^7 T-cell-depleted bone marrow cells. The specimen sequenced was lymph node tissue. These receptors all come from a female BALB/c mouse given C57BL/6 T cells with graft-versus-host disease after an allogeneic hematopoietic cell transplant.

Concerning this clone itself: The genes are named according to mouse. The read comes to an end 1 residue before the CDR3 does, leaving the germline J gene to fill in the end. This chain connects TRBV3 to TRBJ2-1, with 11 bases that match TRBD2. The CDR3 is 14 amino acids. Germline lookup yields CDR1 SNHLY and CDR2 FYNGKV (reference sequence). Germline trimming cut 6 bases from V and 4 bases from J; bases unmatched to any gene: 2. The CDR3 loop is CASSRDWGYAEQFF. The CDR3 bases that were read are TGTGCCAGCAGTCGGGACTGGGGGTATGCTGAGCAGTTC.

Of note for this clone: Gene names and germline refer to mouse. CDR3 DNA, as far as it was read: TGTGCCAGCAGTATAGCCGGGACAGGGGCCTCTGGAAATACGCTCTAT. Amino acids: CASSIAGTGASGNTLY. The full-length CDR3 reads as CASSIAGTGASGNTLYF. V is TRBV19 and J is TRBJ1-3; TRBD1 matches 10 bases. The DNA ends 1 residue before the CDR3 does, and the rest of the CDR3 is filled in from the germline J gene. The CDR3 sequence is 17 residues long. From germline, CDR1 is FNHDT and CDR2 SITEND (reference sequence). The V segment lost 0 bases and the J segment 1 base; nucleotides outside the gene matches: 4.

On this clone itself: Gene names and germline refer to mouse. The read is 1 residue too short to cover the CDR3 end, so that end is filled in from the germline J gene. This chain joins TRBV14 and TRBJ2-2; no clear D gene. The CDR3 loop spans 14 amino acids. V was shortened by 1 base and J by 4 bases, with 8 bases between the two germline ends. Per the germline V gene, CDR1 is SGHDT and CDR2 is FRDEAV. The CDR3 sequence: CASSFRRTTGQLYF. CDR3 DNA (partial): TGTGCCAGCAGTTTCCGCAGGACCACCGGGCAGCTCTAC. The entire variable domain, with the rest obtained from reference TRBV14 and TRBJ2-2, is as follows: EAGVTQSPRYAVLQEGQAVSFWCDPISGHDTLYWYQQPRDQGPQLLVYFRDEAVIDNSQLPSDRFSAVRPKGTNSTLKIQSAKQGDTATYLCASSFRRTTGQLYFGEGSKLTVL.

As concerns this clone: Mouse names are used for the genes. The sequenced part of the CDR3 DNA is TGTGCCAGCAGCCAAGATTGGAATTCCTATAATTCGCCCCTCTAC. Protein sequence: CASSQDWNSYNSPLY. The full CDR3 protein reads CASSQDWNSYNSPLYF. V gene TRBV2 combines with J gene TRBJ1-6; D is uncertain. The sequence runs out 1 residue before the end of the CDR3; the remainder is reconstructed from the germline J gene. TRBJ1-6 is filed as an ORF, its function uncertain. CDR3 length: 16 amino acids. V was trimmed by 0 bases and J by 0 bases, leaving 6 bases between them. CDR1 is LGHNA and CDR2 is YSYQKL in the germline V gene.